A few counts support the clone carrying this TCR beta chain. The antigen remains undetermined. The germline V and J ends were trimmed by 5 bases and 1 base, with 13 bases remaining between them. The CDR3 is 15 residues long. Germline-derived CDR1 and CDR2 are KGHDR and SFDVKD. The data were taken from a study of T cell repertoires in cytomegalovirus infection. Study background: Public TCR beta signature analysis indicated the presence of both CMV infection and matching HLA type.

TCRdb passed the reads through MiXCR, listing each CDR3 protein once. The table includes approximately 390,000 distinct CDR3 sequences, around a third detected once. Study-level results: HLA-C-restricted CMV clonotypes gave the most frequent clonotype in two of eight donors. The study identified carriers of CMV plus the relevant HLA from cumulative public TCR beta family frequency.

This chain joins TRBV24-1 and TRBJ2-5, with D possibly being TRBD1 (6 bases). The specimen comprised cultured PBMCs, sampled from culture after CMV antigen stimulation. The receptor was isolated from a human donor in good health (CMV status not recorded). Some clones in this sample may be carry-over from other donors' samples. The CDR3 region has the DNA TGTGCCACCAGTGTAGGTCGGACAGCCCAAGAGACCCAGTACTTC. Encoded protein: CATSVGRTAQETQYF.